This is a list of T cell receptor beta chains from one sample in a study of type 1 regulatory T cells. Using its own MiXCR run on the reads, TCRdb lists one record per CDR3 protein. The table shows 75,000 to 100,000 distinct CDR3 sequences, with roughly 31% occurring only once. The specimen was CD4+ T cells, either the whole sample or a sorted fraction (not recorded which). These receptors were taken from a human donor in good health. CDR3s include the opening cysteine and the closing phenylalanine or tryptophan. Each record gives: clone size, J gene, V gene, D gene, CDR3 DNA, CDR3 protein. The D gene is left open where the match is weak. The size entry is marked missing in some rows and otherwise reads once, few, many or a size class.

clone size: few; J gene: TRBJ2-1; V gene: TRBV20-1; D gene: .; CDR3 DNA: TGCAGTGCCATCCCCCATGAGCAGTTCTTC; CDR3 protein: CSAIPHEQFF
clone size: .; J gene: TRBJ2-3; V gene: TRBV20-1; D gene: TRBD2; CDR3 DNA: TGCAGTGCGAGAACTAGCGCTAGCACAGATACGCAGTATTTT; CDR3 protein: CSARTSASTDTQYF
clone size: .; J gene: TRBJ1-1; V gene: TRBV3-1; D gene: .; CDR3 DNA: TGTGCCAGCAGCCAAGGCGGGGACACTGAAGCTTTCTTT; CDR3 protein: CASSQGGDTEAFF
clone size: .; J gene: TRBJ2-5; V gene: TRBV29-1; D gene: .; CDR3 DNA: TGCAGCGTAAAGGAACTACCCCGATTCTCCCAAGAGACCCAGTACTTC; CDR3 protein: CSVKELPRFSQETQYF
clone size: .; J gene: TRBJ2-7; V gene: TRBV2; D gene: .; CDR3 DNA: TGTGCCAGCAGTGAAGCGCAGGGGACGGCGGAGCAGTACTTC; CDR3 protein: CASSEAQGTAEQYF
clone size: .; J gene: TRBJ2-7; V gene: TRBV19; D gene: .; CDR3 DNA: TGTGCCAGTATCGACCCTAACACCTACGAGCAGTACTTC; CDR3 protein: CASIDPNTYEQYF
clone size: .; J gene: TRBJ1-6; V gene: TRBV30; D gene: .; CDR3 DNA: TGTGCCTGCCATGTCGGGGGAGTAGAAAGTTCACCCCTCCACTTT; CDR3 protein: CACHVGGVESSPLHF
clone size: .; J gene: TRBJ1-4; V gene: TRBV6-5; D gene: TRBD1; CDR3 DNA: TGTGCCAGCAGTTACTCTAGCGCAGGGGGCTGGAGTAATGAAAAACTGTTTTTT; CDR3 protein: CASSYSSAGGWSNEKLFF
clone size: .; J gene: TRBJ2-1; V gene: TRBV20-1; D gene: TRBD2; CDR3 DNA: TGCAGTGCTACACTGCGGGAGGGGGGCGGCTACGATGAGCAGTTCTTC; CDR3 protein: CSATLREGGGYDEQFF
clone size: few; J gene: TRBJ2-3; V gene: TRBV29-1; D gene: .; CDR3 DNA: TGCAGCGTTGACATCGGGGGACAGAACACAGATACGCAGTATTTT; CDR3 protein: CSVDIGGQNTDTQYF
clone size: .; J gene: TRBJ1-1; V gene: TRBV29-1; D gene: .; CDR3 DNA: TGCAGCTTTCTCGAGAGGCTGAACACTGAAGCTTTCTTT; CDR3 protein: CSFLERLNTEAFF
clone size: few; J gene: TRBJ2-5; V gene: TRBV7-3; D gene: .; CDR3 DNA: TGTGCCAGCAGCCAGACTAGTGGGGAGACCCAGTACTTC; CDR3 protein: CASSQTSGETQYF
clone size: .; J gene: TRBJ2-1; V gene: TRBV20-1; D gene: .; CDR3 DNA: TGCAGTGCGCCCCGGGATGTCTCCTACAATGAGCAGTTCTTC; CDR3 protein: CSAPRDVSYNEQFF
clone size: few; J gene: TRBJ2-3; V gene: TRBV6-2/TRBV6-3; D gene: TRBD2; CDR3 DNA: TGTGCCAGCACTGGGACTACGGTTGATACGCAGTATTTT; CDR3 protein: CASTGTTVDTQYF
clone size: few; J gene: TRBJ1-5; V gene: TRBV6-6; D gene: .; CDR3 DNA: TGTGCCAGCAGTTACTCTGAGTCAGCTAAAAATCAGCCCCAGCATTTT; CDR3 protein: CASSYSESAKNQPQHF